The sequence of this T cell receptor (beta chain) was determined in a study of cytomegalovirus exposure and HLA in healthy donors. Regarding the study as a whole: TCR beta V- and J-gene trimming was later associated with a missense DCLRE1C variant.

Germline lookup yields CDR1 MNHEY and CDR2 SVGAGI. There are 13 residues in the CDR3. With 10 bases removed from V and 2 bases from J, the gap between germline ends came to 15 bases. This clone occurred a few times. Its antigen is not known. With 60 Vbeta and 13 Jbeta primers, the PCR was carried out. Using immunoSEQ multiplex PCR, the repertoire was profiled, and TCRdb retains in-frame clones only, with some absent. The table records some 130,000 clones, around 83% of them present only once. This TCR was recovered from a human donor in good health. The sample comprised PBMCs. The chain combines TRBV6-5 with TRBJ2-7; D is unclear. CDR3 bases: TGTGCCACCGAGAGCCCCGGAGCCTACGAGCAGTACTTC. Translated, it gives CATESPGAYEQYF.